This entry concerns a single T cell receptor beta chain. This clone was detected only once. No cognate antigen has been identified for it. No qualities accompany the bases; no much larger clone lies one base away. These data belong to a study of shared clonotypes between healthy human individuals (TCRdb year 2020). Broadly, across the study: The cohort included three men and two women between 18 and 49 years of age. To estimate repertoire size and how much clonotypes are shared between individuals, the study performed deep sequencing of blood TCR repertoires from five healthy adults. Leukapheresis yielded between about 0.94 and 9.5 billion PBMCs per donor. Per donor, three plates each were used for CD4 naive and CD4 memory, two for CD8 naive, and one for CD8 memory. To increase sequencing depth and limit assay-specific biases, different laboratories used diverse techniques to prepare libraries and sequence TCR repertoires.

Donors were healthy HIV-negative adults with no recently reported acute infections or vaccinations. All donors were Caucasian adults living in Nashville, Tennessee, USA. CD8 memory samples were composed of magnetically selected CD45RO+ cells combined with CCR7-negative CD45RA+ effector memory (TemRA) cells. Blood was obtained by leukapheresis, after which PBMCs were separated by Ficoll-Histopaque density gradient centrifugation and cryopreserved in liquid nitrogen vapor phase. Analytical flow cytometry was used to check the purity and quantity of each magnetically sorted T cell population. Genomic DNA was isolated from each sorted fraction and quantified by UV absorbance on a Nanodrop 2000c. The paper's findings and limits, for the study overall: Even with the large sequencing depth, rarefaction of the sorted-subset datasets indicated that sequencing was incomplete. The genetic and exposure-history diversity represented was limited by the small number of donors. Sampling was restricted to blood, and TCR repertoires in tissues likely differ from the TCR repertoires found in blood. Higher generation probabilities were observed for clonotypes shared by all four sorted-subset donors than for non-shared clonotypes. Pairwise subsampling led to the expectation that sequencing depth would affect the degree of clonotype sharing among donors. Larger estimated clonotype richness was generally found for naive subsets than for memory subsets. When a handful of donors were compared, the shared fraction of clonotypes was about 5% for naive CD4, over 3% for naive CD8, roughly 2.5% for memory CD4, and under 0.5% for memory CD8.

Using the deep immunoSEQ assay, multiplex PCR amplified TCR CDR3 regions from genomic DNA. Extracted genomic DNA from each cell subset was spread evenly across all wells of several immunoSEQ 96-well plates, with each plate serving as a replicate. For sorted subsets, around 200 ng genomic DNA, equal to tens of thousands of T cell genomes, was loaded into each replicate PCR. Purified libraries were quantified with a Qubit 3.0 fluorometer, sized on a Bioanalyzer 2100, and re-quantified with the KAPA Library Quantification kit. Each immunoSEQ 96-well plate was sequenced on its own single-read 150-cycle Illumina NextSeq 550 flow cell. As for the original processing: Because the immunoSEQ output included only junctional sequences and no quality scores, the filtering could not be the same as the filtering used for full-length reads. Sequences were annotated with PyIR, a Python wrapper for IgBLAST v1.9, using IMGT germline references to assign V/J genes and CDR3. Reads were removed for weak V/J assignments (E-value above 1e-6), missing CDR3, stop codons, out-of-frame junctions, or ambiguous translated residues. A V3J clonotype was defined by an identical inferred V gene, J gene, and CDR3 amino acid sequence. To compute the percentage overlap between repertoires, the number of shared unique clonotypes was divided by the size of the smaller repertoire. Repertoire richness was assessed with RTK rarefaction, the Chao1 estimator, and Recon v2.1 estimates of unobserved clonotypes. Generation probabilities were computed with OLGA for all TCRbeta clonotypes obtained by the gDNA method from a few donors. Not all clones reach the TCRdb copy of this immuneACCESS table, which keeps in-frame sequences only. Checked studies attribute under half of the gap to unresolved V genes and leave the rest unexplained. V and J calls plus clone size are reproduced from that table; the DNA served to infer D and trimming. In this sample the table shows approximately 320,000 clones, 87% of which occur a single time. The ten biggest clones cover 15% to 20% of the sample.

The CDR3 covers 15 residues, taking in both the cysteine and the phenylalanine. Only the CDR3 DNA stays, 45 bases, in frame from base 1. Cut back by 8 bases and 5 bases, the V and J ends lie 18 bases apart. Looking up the germline V gene (reference sequence) yields CDR1 WNHNN and CDR2 SYGVQD. The rearrangement joined TRBV10-1 to TRBJ2-2, with no D gene named confidently. This TCR was sampled from a man between 18 and 35 years old in good health. The sample comprised memory CD8+ T cells sorted from blood. Per the publication, the cell subset or site label means: CD45RO+ cells pooled with CCR7-negative TemRA cells. The nucleotide sequence reads TGCGCCAGCTCCCCGGCGGCTTCTGAAACCGGGGAGCTGTTTTTT. This gives the protein CASSPAASETGELFF.